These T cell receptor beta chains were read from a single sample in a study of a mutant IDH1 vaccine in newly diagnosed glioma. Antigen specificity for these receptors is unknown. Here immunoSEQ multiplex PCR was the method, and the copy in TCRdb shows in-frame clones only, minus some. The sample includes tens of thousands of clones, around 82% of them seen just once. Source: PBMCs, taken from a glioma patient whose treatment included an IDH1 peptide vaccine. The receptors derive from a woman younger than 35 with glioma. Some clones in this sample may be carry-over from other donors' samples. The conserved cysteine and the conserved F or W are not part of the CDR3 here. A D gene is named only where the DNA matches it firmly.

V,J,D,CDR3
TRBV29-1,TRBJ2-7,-,SVDGVSSYEQY
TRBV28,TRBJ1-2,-,ASSLLRANYGYT
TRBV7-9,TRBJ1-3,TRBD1,ASDGTDSGNTIY
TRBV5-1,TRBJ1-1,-,ASSPLGLEAF
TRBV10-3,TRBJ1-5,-,AISAEEGQPQH
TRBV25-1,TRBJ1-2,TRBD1,ASSELKTGGGYT
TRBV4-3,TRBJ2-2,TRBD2,ASSQVGLAGANTGELF
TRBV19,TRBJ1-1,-,ASSIWGSTEAF
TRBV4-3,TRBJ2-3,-,ASSQGRSLTDTQY
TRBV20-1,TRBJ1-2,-,SVLGYT
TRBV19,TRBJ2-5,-,ATEETEARPYQETQY
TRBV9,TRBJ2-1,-,ASSPGREQF
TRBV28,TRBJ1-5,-,ASSSIGRGFNQPQH
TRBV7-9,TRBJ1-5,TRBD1,ASSRTGAGNQPQH
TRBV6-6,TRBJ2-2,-,ASSYNRADTGELF
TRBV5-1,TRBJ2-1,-,ASSLGGVRSYNEQF
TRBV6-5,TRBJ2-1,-,ASREQGVYNEQF
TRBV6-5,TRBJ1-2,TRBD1,ASSAQGASYGYT
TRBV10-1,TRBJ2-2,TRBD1,AGPGGRNTGELF
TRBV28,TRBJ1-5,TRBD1,ATTGTANFARQH
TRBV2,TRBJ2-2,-,ASRYQGQELF
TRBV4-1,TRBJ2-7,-,ASTEGYEQY
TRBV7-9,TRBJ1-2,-,ASSLVTGGVGDGYT
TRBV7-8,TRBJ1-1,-,ASSLEVNTEAF
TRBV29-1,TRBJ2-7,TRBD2,SVEVFSGRSSYEQY
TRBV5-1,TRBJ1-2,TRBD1,ASSANRGGSYGYT
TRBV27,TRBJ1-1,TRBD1,ASRRQGREAF
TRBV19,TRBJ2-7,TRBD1,ASSKPDRGYEQY
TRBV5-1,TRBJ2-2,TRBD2,ASSLIAGGPTAGELF
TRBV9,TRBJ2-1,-,ASSASVRGGYNEQF
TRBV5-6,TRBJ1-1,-,ASSLGRAGTEAF
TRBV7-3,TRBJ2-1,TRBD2,ASSLKGWGTSGSNEQF
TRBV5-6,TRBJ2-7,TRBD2,ASSRKLSGRTSYEQY
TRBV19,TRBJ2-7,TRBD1,ASNGQGAYEQY
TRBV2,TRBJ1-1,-,ASSDPNTEAF
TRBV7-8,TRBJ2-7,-,ASSGGEAYEQY
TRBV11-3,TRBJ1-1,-,ASSPRSQRGKNTEAF
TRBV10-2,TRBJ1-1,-,ASRSATPGISEAF
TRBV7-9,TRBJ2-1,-,ASSFITGNEQF
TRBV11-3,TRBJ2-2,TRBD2,ASSLVGSGSFAGELF
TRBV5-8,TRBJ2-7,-,ASSLIVRTASSYEQY
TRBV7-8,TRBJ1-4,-,ASSLGRGAESEF